This T cell receptor (beta chain) was found in a study of blood T cell repertoires in COVID-19. Study at large: PBMCs, B-cell-depleted T cells, or T cells provided the cDNA or gDNA that made up the material.

Authors' processing steps: Reference gene primer amplification gave estimated nucleated cell counts. TCRdb's table, derived via immunoSEQ multiplex PCR, lists solely in-frame clones and lacks some. V and J calls and clone size are given by that table; D and trimming were obtained from the DNA. The sample contains around 150,000 clones, approximately 90% of which appear only once. The junction had 7 bases not matched to a gene; V was cut back by 6 bases and J by 2 bases. The germline V gene encodes CDR1 SGDLS and CDR2 YYNGEE. The CDR3 covers 14 residues. The TCR sequence derives from a woman aged 55-69 years with active or convalescent COVID-19. The chain uses TRBV9 and TRBJ1-2, with TRBD1 identical over 7 bases. The sequencing sample was made of peripheral blood. CDR3: CASNLGQLNYGYTF. In DNA form, the CDR3 reads TGTGCCAGCAACCTGGGACAGTTAAACTATGGCTACACCTTC.